A single sample gave rise to the 15 T cell receptor beta chains below, sequenced in a study of CD8 T cells in ankylosing spondylitis. TCRdb fed the 5' RACE reads into MiXCR, producing one record per CDR3 protein. The repertoire consists of 40,000 to 50,000 distinct CDR3 sequences, with 4% occurring once and the leading ten covering roughly 4%. Sequencing was performed on blood, either unsorted or a sorted T cell fraction (not recorded which). All receptors derive from a female donor with ankylosing spondylitis or in good health (not recorded which).

The chain combines TRBV9 with TRBJ2-1; 11 positions match TRBD2. In germline, CDR1 is SGDLS, CDR2 YYNGEE. The CDR3 length is 20 residues. The junction had 15 bases not matched to a gene; V was cut back by 0 bases and J by 4 bases. The CDR3 nucleotides read TGTGCCAGCAGCGTAGCTACGACTAGCGGGGCCCCCCTCATTTACAATGAGCAGTTCTTC. Encoded protein: CASSVATTSGAPLIYNEQFF. Combining the CDR3 with reference TRBV9 and TRBJ2-1 gives the whole variable domain DSGVTQTPKHLITATGQRVTLRCSPRSGDLSVYWYQQSLDQGLQFLIQYYNGEERAKGNILERFSAQQFPDLHSELNLSSLELGDSALYFCASSVATTSGAPLIYNEQFFGPGTRLTVL.

In this sample, this clonotype turned up many times. This chain links TRBV9 with TRBJ1-5, with a tentative D call TRBD1 (6 bases). V lost 0 bases and J lost 6, with 10 bases in between. CDR1 is SGDLS, CDR2 YYNGEE, per germline. CDR3 size: 14 residues. The chain's CDR3 is CASSVEGGTQPQHF. The CDR3 coding sequence is TGTGCCAGCAGCGTAGAAGGGGGGACTCAGCCCCAGCATTTT. The whole variable domain, filled in from reference TRBV9 and TRBJ1-5, reads DSGVTQTPKHLITATGQRVTLRCSPRSGDLSVYWYQQSLDQGLQFLIQYYNGEERAKGNILERFSAQQFPDLHSELNLSSLELGDSALYFCASSVEGGTQPQHFGDGTRLSIL.

This clonotype was seen ten or more times. This rearrangement joins TRBV9 to TRBJ2-2; D remains ambiguous. CDR1 is SGDLS, CDR2 YYNGEE, per germline. Trimming pared 0 bases from V and 0 bases from J, leaving 9 bases between. The CDR3 contains 16 residues. The CDR3 nucleotides read TGTGCCAGCAGCGTAGTACCCAAAGCGAACACCGGGGAGCTGTTTTTT. It encodes CASSVVPKANTGELFF. The entire variable domain, with the rest obtained from reference TRBV9 and TRBJ2-2, is as follows: DSGVTQTPKHLITATGQRVTLRCSPRSGDLSVYWYQQSLDQGLQFLIQYYNGEERAKGNILERFSAQQFPDLHSELNLSSLELGDSALYFCASSVVPKANTGELFFGEGSRLTVL.

At least ten counts were recorded for this clonotype. The chain employs TRBV9 and TRBJ1-1, with unresolved D. Germline values: CDR1 SGDLS, CDR2 YYNGEE. The CDR3 loop spans 15 amino acids. The V and J ends lost 0 bases and 0 bases respectively, with 9 bases between them. The CDR3 spells CASSVGGSLNTEAFF. CDR3 bases: TGTGCCAGCAGCGTAGGCGGCAGTTTGAACACTGAAGCTTTCTTT.

This clonotype was seen a few times. The chain uses TRBV9 and TRBJ2-7; unclear D gene. V was shortened by 4 bases and J by 5 bases, with 16 bases between the two germline ends. This CDR3 contains 14 residues. The germline V gene has CDR1 SGDLS and CDR2 YYNGEE. CDR3 region: CASSPLGPVHEQYF. The CDR3 bases are TGTGCCAGCAGCCCTCTTGGGCCGGTACACGAGCAGTACTTC.

This clonotype was counted at least ten times. The chain links TRBV9 to TRBJ2-3; maybe TRBD1 (5 bases). The CDR3 totals 14 residues. The ends were cut back, 4 bases at V and 4 bases at J, with 13 bases in the middle. Germline-derived CDR1 and CDR2 are SGDLS and YYNGEE. The CDR3 nucleotides read TGTGCCAGCAGCCTCCTTAGACAGCCAGATACGCAGTATTTT. Protein: CASSLLRQPDTQYF.

This clonotype was recorded many times. This chain uses TRBV5-7 with TRBJ1-2, with a possible D match to TRBD1 (5 bases). TRBV5-7 has ORF status, its function being uncertain. CDR3 length: 12 residues. V was trimmed by 0 bases and J by 8 bases, leaving 8 bases between them. The CDR3 region is CASSLGRDGYTF. The CDR3, as DNA: TGTGCCAGCAGCTTGGGCAGGGACGGCTACACCTTC.

This clonotype was found many times. The CDR3 is CASSVDVGPYEQYF. CDR3 DNA sequence: TGTGCCAGCAGCGTAGATGTGGGGCCCTACGAGCAGTACTTC. The V gene is TRBV9, the J gene TRBJ2-7; a possible D gene is TRBD1 (5 bases). This CDR3 has 14 residues. Per the germline V gene, CDR1 is SGDLS and CDR2 is YYNGEE. V was cut by 0 bases and J by 2 bases, with 9 bases left in between. Together with reference TRBV9 and TRBJ2-7, the CDR3 gives the full variable domain: DSGVTQTPKHLITATGQRVTLRCSPRSGDLSVYWYQQSLDQGLQFLIQYYNGEERAKGNILERFSAQQFPDLHSELNLSSLELGDSALYFCASSVDVGPYEQYFGPGTRLTVT.

In its sample, this clonotype was seen many times. V and J are TRBV9 and TRBJ1-4, with D maybe TRBD1 (5 bases). The V end was cut by 0 bases, the J end by 8 bases, with 14 bases between. CDR1 and CDR2 from the germline V gene are SGDLS and YYNGEE. CDR3 length equals 15 residues. Written as DNA, the CDR3 is TGTGCCAGCAGCGTAGCAGGGTTTGTAGGCGAAAAACTGTTTTTT. It specifies CASSVAGFVGEKLFF.

Many counts were recorded for this clonotype. J is TRBJ2-4 and V is TRBV9; 8 positions agree with TRBD2. The junction had 10 bases not matched to a gene; V was cut back by 3 bases and J by 8 bases. This CDR3 has 15 residues. Germline lookup yields CDR1 SGDLS and CDR2 YYNGEE. The CDR3 reads CASSGLGTGGDIQYF. The CDR3 DNA is TGTGCCAGCAGCGGACTTGGGACCGGGGGGGACATTCAGTACTTC.

This clonotype was recorded at least ten times. V gene TRBV9 combines with J gene TRBJ2-7; TRBD2 matches 13 bases. Germline values: CDR1 SGDLS, CDR2 YYNGEE. The V and J ends lost 2 bases and 1 base, in that order; junction bases with no gene match: 0. The CDR3 totals 15 residues. The CDR3, as DNA: TGTGCCAGCAGCGTGGGACTAGCGGGGTCCTACGAGCAGTACTTC. It is translated as CASSVGLAGSYEQYF. Full variable domain (missing parts from reference TRBV9 and TRBJ2-7): DSGVTQTPKHLITATGQRVTLRCSPRSGDLSVYWYQQSLDQGLQFLIQYYNGEERAKGNILERFSAQQFPDLHSELNLSSLELGDSALYFCASSVGLAGSYEQYFGPGTRLTVT.

This clonotype was counted many times. The chain recombines TRBV23-1 with TRBJ2-2, with D perhaps matching TRBD2 (7 bases). TRBV23-1 is an ORF, and what it does is uncertain. This CDR3 contains 19 residues. Deletions cut 2 bases from V and 1 base from J, with 20 bases between. CDR3 sequence: CASSQGPSGGRVNTGELFF. In DNA form, the CDR3 reads TGCGCCAGCAGTCAAGGGCCGTCGGGGGGCCGTGTGAACACCGGGGAGCTGTTTTTT.

This clonotype was seen at least ten times. This rearrangement joins TRBV9 to TRBJ2-7, with a tentative D call TRBD1 (6 bases). This CDR3 region has 15 residues. The ends were cut back, 1 base at V and 3 bases at J, with 14 bases in the middle. Looked up from germline, CDR1 is SGDLS and CDR2 is YYNGEE. For the CDR3, the DNA is TGTGCCAGCAGCGTATCCACCTCGGACAGCTACGAGCAGTACTTC. Encoded protein: CASSVSTSDSYEQYF.

This clonotype was detected many times. The chain recombines TRBV9 with TRBJ2-1; the D gene is possibly TRBD1 (6 bases). The V end lost 3 bases, the J end lost 6 bases, and 19 bases lay between the germline ends. CDR3 size: 16 residues. From germline, CDR1 is SGDLS and CDR2 YYNGEE. The CDR3 sequence is CASSASTGIGINEQFF. The CDR3 DNA reads as TGTGCCAGCAGCGCCTCCACAGGGATTGGAATCAATGAGCAGTTCTTC.

This clonotype was recorded many times. CDR3 loop: CASSVVGWTDTDTQYF. In DNA form, the CDR3 reads TGTGCCAGCAGCGTAGTGGGTTGGACTGACACAGATACGCAGTATTTT. The chain joins TRBV9 to TRBJ2-3; the D gene is possibly TRBD2 (5 bases). Per the germline V gene, CDR1 is SGDLS and CDR2 is YYNGEE. V gave up 0 bases and J gave up 2 bases, with 13 bases separating them. CDR3 size: 16 residues.